The 3 T cell receptor beta chains in this list originate from one sample, sequenced in a study of Tregs in tolerant kidney transplant recipients. Repertoires were generated with immunoSEQ multiplex PCR, while TCRdb's copy carries only in-frame clones and drops some. The data show more than 30,000 clones, 82% seen once. No antigen has been identified for these receptors. Specimen: Tregs from blood cultured with allogeneic cells. These receptors came from a human donor in good health.

With regard to this clone: The germline gene is not matched at one end of the junction; a read error may be the cause. The rearrangement uses TRBV19 and TRBJ1-1; D possibly corresponds to TRBD1 (5 bases). The CDR3 runs 18 residues. CDR1 is LNHDA and CDR2 is SQIVND in the germline V gene (reference sequence). The DNA of the CDR3 is TGTGCCAGTACCCGGGGGTCTGACAAGATGGCCCTGAACACTGAAACTTTCTTT. Its translation is CASTRGSDKMALNTETFF. The full variable domain, with the rest looked up from reference TRBV19 and TRBJ1-1, is DGGITQSPKYLFRKEGQNVTLSCEQNLNHDAMYWYRQDPGQGLRLIYYSQIVNDFQKGDIAEGYSVSREKKESFPLTVTSAQKNPTAFYLCASTRGSDKMALNTETFFGQGTRLTVV.

The chain uses TRBV7-9 and TRBJ2-1; D may be TRBD1 (5 bases). Germline V lookup: CDR1 SEHNR, CDR2 FQNEAQ (reference sequence). The CDR3 sequence is 13 residues long. Trimming removed 7 bases at V and 3 bases at J, with 10 bases between. The CDR3 DNA reads TGTGCCAGCACCGTGCAGGGCTACAATGAGCAGTTCTTC. This sequence encodes CASTVQGYNEQFF.

The CDR3 nucleotides read TGTGCCAGCAGTTCAAGGCTAGGCAGCGCTATCTATGGCTACACCTTC. Protein sequence: CASSSRLGSAIYGYTF. The V gene is TRBV27, the J gene TRBJ1-2; D remains unclear. V was trimmed by 4 bases and J by 4 bases, leaving 19 bases between them. The CDR3 has 16 residues. CDR1 and CDR2 (germline): MNHEY, SMNVEV (reference sequence).